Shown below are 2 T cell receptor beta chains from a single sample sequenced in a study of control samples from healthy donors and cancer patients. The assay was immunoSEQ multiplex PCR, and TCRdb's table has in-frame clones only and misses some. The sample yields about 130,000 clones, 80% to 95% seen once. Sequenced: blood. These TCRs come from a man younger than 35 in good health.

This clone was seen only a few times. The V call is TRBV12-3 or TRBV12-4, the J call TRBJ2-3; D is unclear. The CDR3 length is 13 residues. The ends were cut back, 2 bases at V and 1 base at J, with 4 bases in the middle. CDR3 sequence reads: CASSLWGTDTQYF. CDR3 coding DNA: TGTGCCAGCAGTTTATGGGGCACAGATACGCAGTATTTT.

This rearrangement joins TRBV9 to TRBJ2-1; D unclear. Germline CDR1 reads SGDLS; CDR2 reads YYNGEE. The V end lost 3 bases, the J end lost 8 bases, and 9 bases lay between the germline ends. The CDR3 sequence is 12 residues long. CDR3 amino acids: CASSGLSHEQFF. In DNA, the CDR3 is TGTGCCAGCAGCGGATTATCCCATGAGCAGTTCTTC.